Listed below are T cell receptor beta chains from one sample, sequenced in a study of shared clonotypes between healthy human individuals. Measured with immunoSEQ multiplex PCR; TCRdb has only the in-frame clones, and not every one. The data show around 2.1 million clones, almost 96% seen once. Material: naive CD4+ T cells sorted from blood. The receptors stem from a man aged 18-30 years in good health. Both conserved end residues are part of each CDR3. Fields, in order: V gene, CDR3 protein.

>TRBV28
CAAKGRNEKLFF
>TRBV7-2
CASSPWTGSSYEQYF
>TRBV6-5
CASNRGANTGELFF
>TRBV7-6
CASSLTRGPNTGELFF
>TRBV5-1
CASSRGPDSYEQYF
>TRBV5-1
CASSFFLWAGRQSPLHF
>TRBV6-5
CASRDVTYEQYF
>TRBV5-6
CASSFRGVGAFSVLTF
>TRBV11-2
CASGGGNEQFF
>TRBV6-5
CASSPRDRVWTEAFF
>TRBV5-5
CASSPGTTGELFF
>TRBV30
CAWSVGPPDTQYF
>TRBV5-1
CASSLARTRGSTDTQYF
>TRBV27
CASSLSSFPGELFF
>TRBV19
CASSIVQGAGYEQYF
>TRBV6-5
CASSSRLTYEQYF
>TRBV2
CASSEPGQGKSGELFF
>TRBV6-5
CASSYGPGGRQGGYTF
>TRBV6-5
CASTSDRDQNYGYTF
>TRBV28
CASSLAQVPWAGYTF